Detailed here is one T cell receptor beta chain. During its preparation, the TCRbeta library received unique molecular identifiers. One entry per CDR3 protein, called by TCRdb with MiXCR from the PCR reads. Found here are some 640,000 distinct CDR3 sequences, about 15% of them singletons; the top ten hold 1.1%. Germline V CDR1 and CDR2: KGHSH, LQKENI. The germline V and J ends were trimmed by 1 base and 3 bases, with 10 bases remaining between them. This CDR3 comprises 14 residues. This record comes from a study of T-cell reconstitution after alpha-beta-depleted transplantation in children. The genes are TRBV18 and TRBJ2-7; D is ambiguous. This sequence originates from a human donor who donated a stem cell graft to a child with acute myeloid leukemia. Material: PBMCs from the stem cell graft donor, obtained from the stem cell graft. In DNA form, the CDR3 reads TGTGCCAGCTCACCACGGGCCAGCCGCTACGAGCAGTACTTC. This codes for CASSPRASRYEQYF.